The sequence of this TCR beta chain was determined in a study of OX40 agonist ivuxolimab in advanced cancers. Produced via immunoSEQ multiplex PCR; TCRdb's table is partial and in-frame only. The sample holds tens of thousands of clones, roughly nine tenths seen once. Trimming took off 3 bases at V and 7 bases at J, with 4 bases between the two ends. The CDR3 has 11 residues. The germline gives CDR1 MDHEN, CDR2 SYDVKM. Blood was sampled at baseline, cycle 4 day 1, and cycle 7 day 1. This TCR derives from an adult with an advanced solid tumor such as melanoma, head and neck, liver or kidney cancer. The chain employs TRBV28 and TRBJ2-1; D gene unclear. The sequencing here drew on CD4+ or CD8+ T cells sorted from blood, taken in a trial of the OX40 agonist ivuxolimab. Written as DNA, the CDR3 is TGTGCCAGCAGTTTTAATAATGAGCAGTTCTTC. This codes for CASSFNNEQFF.